The entry below describes one TCR beta chain. The antigen remains unidentified. The CDR3 is 15 amino acids. Germline CDR1 and CDR2: MDHEN and SYDVKM. V lost 7 bases, J lost 4 bases, and 10 bases stayed unmatched. The data are from a study of OX40 agonist ivuxolimab in advanced cancers. Study context: Patients received ivuxolimab, an agonistic anti-OX40 (CD134) antibody.

Anyone with autoimmune disease history or systemic immunosuppression was excluded. Blood was sampled at baseline, cycle 4 day 1, and cycle 7 day 1. Profiling relied on immunoSEQ multiplex PCR, and the TCRdb table lists in-frame clones only, not all of them. The table lists 50,000 to 70,000 clones, around four fifths of them singletons. Study-level points and caveats: Mean expanded clone counts were higher in CD8+ than CD4+ T cells.

The rearrangement uses TRBV28 and TRBJ2-7; 10 positions agree with TRBD2. The source is an adult with an advanced solid tumor such as melanoma, head and neck, liver or kidney cancer. The sequenced sample was CD4+ or CD8+ T cells sorted from blood, obtained in a trial of the OX40 agonist ivuxolimab. CDR3 protein: CASTSDPSGSYEQYF. CDR3 nucleotide sequence: TGTGCCAGCACCTCCGACCCTAGCGGGAGTTACGAGCAGTACTTC.